The 15 T cell receptor beta chains reported below all come from one sample, sequenced in a study of cytomegalovirus exposure and HLA in healthy donors. In the PCR, 60 Vbeta and 13 Jbeta primers were used. Data came from immunoSEQ multiplex PCR; TCRdb stores just in-frame clones and leaves some out. The sample yields some 50,000 clones, under 75% seen once. Sequenced sample: PBMCs. All receptors come from a man aged 30-40 years in good health and CMV-seronegative.

The rearrangement links TRBV7-8 to TRBJ2-7; TRBD2 agrees at 8 bases. V lost 5 bases, J lost 3 bases, and 9 bases stayed unmatched. The CDR3 contains 15 residues. Germline lookup yields CDR1 SGHVS and CDR2 FQNEAQ. Here the CDR3 DNA reads TGTGCCAGCAGCCGAAGCAGCGGGAGAATCTACGAGCAGTACTTC. Translating it yields CASSRSSGRIYEQYF.

The chain has TRBV5-6 and TRBJ2-5; tentatively, D is TRBD1 (7 bases). Germline V gene sequence: CDR1 SGHDT, CDR2 YYEEEE. Deletions cut 2 bases from V and 2 bases from J, with 13 bases between. The CDR3 extends over 15 amino acids. CDR3 coding DNA: TGTGCCAGCAGCTTCGTGACAGGGAGGCAAGAGACCCAGTACTTC. Its translation is CASSFVTGRQETQYF. Full variable domain (outside the CDR3, taken from reference TRBV5-6 and TRBJ2-5): DAGVTQSPTHLIKTRGQQVTLRCSPKSGHDTVSWYQQALGQGPQFIFQYYEEEERQRGNFPDRFSGHQFPNYSSELNVNALLLGDSALYLCASSFVTGRQETQYFGPGTRLLVL.

Only one count was recorded for this clone. J is TRBJ2-7 and V is TRBV7-8; no firm D call. V lost 0 bases and J 0 bases, leaving 12 bases between the germline ends. The CDR3 extends over 16 amino acids. Germline V lookup: CDR1 SGHVS, CDR2 FQNEAQ. In DNA form, the CDR3 reads TGTGCCAGCAGCTTAGCCGTTGAAATGAGCTCCTACGAGCAGTACTTC. Its protein product is CASSLAVEMSSYEQYF. Combining the CDR3 with reference TRBV7-8 and TRBJ2-7 gives the whole variable domain GAGVSQSPRYKVAKRGQDVALRCDPISGHVSLFWYQQALGQGPEFLTYFQNEAQLDKSGLPSDRFFAERPEGSVSTLKIQRTQQEDSAVYLCASSLAVEMSSYEQYFGPGTRLTVT.

This chain links TRBV18 with TRBJ1-1, with D perhaps TRBD1 (6 bases). Germline-derived CDR1 and CDR2 are KGHSH and LQKENI. Trimming cost V 3 bases and J 11 bases, with 13 bases left between them. The CDR3 runs 12 residues. CDR3 in DNA: TGTGCCAGCTCACCGGATAAGACAGGCGCTTTCTTT. Protein: CASSPDKTGAFF.

This clone was seen more than once but under ten times. The chain has TRBV7-9 and TRBJ2-1; the D gene is possibly TRBD2 (6 bases). In germline, CDR1 is SEHNR, CDR2 FQNEAQ (reference sequence). V was cut by 7 bases and J by 1 base, with 14 bases left in between. This CDR3 is 15 amino acids long. The chain's CDR3 is CASTGGFRSYNEQFF. The CDR3 DNA reads as TGTGCCAGCACCGGAGGGTTCAGGTCCTACAATGAGCAGTTCTTC.

This chain connects TRBV7-7 to TRBJ2-3, with 10 positions matching TRBD2. CDR1 is SSHAT, CDR2 FNYEAQ, per germline (reference sequence). Trimming cost V 5 bases and J 6 bases; bases outside gene matches: 8. This CDR3 spans 15 amino acids. The CDR3 coding sequence is TGTGCCAGCAGCCCCGGGACTAGCGCTGTTGATACGCAGTATTTT. It is translated as CASSPGTSAVDTQYF. Complete variable domain (other parts from reference TRBV7-7 and TRBJ2-3): GAGVSQSPRYKVTKRGQDVTLRCDPISSHATLYWYQQALGQGPEFLTYFNYEAQPDKSGLPSDRFSAERPEGSISTLTIQRTEQRDSAMYRCASSPGTSAVDTQYFGPGTRLTVL.

This clone was seen a few times. This chain links TRBV30 with TRBJ2-7; TRBD1 aligns across 11 bases. V shed 2 bases, J shed 6 bases, and the junction held 6 bases outside the gene matches. Looked up from germline, CDR1 is GTSNPN and CDR2 is SVGIG (reference sequence). The CDR3 contains 14 residues. CDR3 nucleotides: TGTGCCTGGAGTTCTCCGGGACAGGGGGGCGAGCAGTACTTC. Translation gives CAWSSPGQGGEQYF.

The chain combines TRBV6-5 with TRBJ2-7; 9 nucleotides match TRBD2. Trimming took 2 bases from V and 4 from J; bases not matched to a gene: 9. From germline, CDR1 is MNHEY and CDR2 SVGAGI. CDR3 size: 16 residues. CDR3 sequence reads: CASSYPGGSGSYEQYF. The CDR3 nucleotides are TGTGCCAGCAGTTACCCCGGGGGTAGCGGGAGTTACGAGCAGTACTTC.

The J gene is TRBJ2-7, the V gene TRBV19, with D hard to call. V was cut by 1 base and J by 3 bases, with 7 bases left in between. Germline values: CDR1 LNHDA, CDR2 SQIVND (reference sequence). This CDR3 has 13 amino acids. Here the CDR3 reads CASSIVTGYEQYF. The CDR3 bases are TGTGCCAGTAGTATAGTAACCGGCTACGAGCAGTACTTC.

V and J are TRBV29-1 and TRBJ2-5; possibly TRBD2 for D (5 bases). Germline loops: CDR1 SQVTM, CDR2 ANQGSEA. This CDR3 region has 13 residues. V was clipped by 5 bases and J by 5 bases, with 15 bases between them. CDR3 in amino acids: CSVLRELMETQYF. In DNA, the CDR3 is TGCAGCGTTTTAAGGGAGTTGATGGAGACCCAGTACTTC.

This clone was seen a handful of times. This rearrangement joins TRBV29-1 to TRBJ2-5, with 14 positions matching TRBD2. The CDR3 runs 20 residues. Unmatched junction bases numbered 26, after V lost 7 bases and J lost 7 bases. Germline V gives CDR1 SQVTM, CDR2 ANQGSEA. The CDR3 region is CSAKKTRTSGRRVARGTQYF. CDR3 DNA: TGCAGCGCTAAAAAAACCCGGACTAGCGGGAGGCGCGTCGCAAGAGGGACCCAGTACTTC.

This clone turned up a few times. V is TRBV7-6 and J is TRBJ2-2; TRBD2 is a possible D gene (5 bases). CDR1 and CDR2 from the germline V gene are SGHVS and FNYEAQ. The CDR3 runs to 16 residues. The ends were cut back, 5 bases at V and 0 bases at J, with 13 bases in the middle. CDR3 nucleotides: TGTGCCAGCAGCCCCCAGCGGAGCGCGAACACCGGGGAGCTGTTTTTT. Protein product: CASSPQRSANTGELFF.

CDR3 bases: TGTGCCAGCAGCTTTGGAGGAGGTTGGGCCTACGAGCAGTACTTC. It specifies CASSFGGGWAYEQYF. The V call is TRBV5-8, the J call TRBJ2-7; possible D gene TRBD2, 5 bases. CDR1 is SGHTS, CDR2 YDEGEE, per germline. Trimming took off 2 bases at V and 2 bases at J, with 14 bases between the two ends. The CDR3 has 15 residues.

V usage is TRBV29-1 and J usage is TRBJ2-7; D is perhaps TRBD1 (6 bases). Germline assignment: CDR1 SQVTM and CDR2 ANQGSEA. CDR3 length: 12 amino acids. Deletions cut 5 bases from V and 0 bases from J, with 8 bases between. This CDR3 is CSVYRDSYEQYF. DNA for the CDR3: TGCAGCGTTTACAGGGACTCCTACGAGCAGTACTTC.

V gene TRBV2 combines with J gene TRBJ2-2; D is possibly TRBD2 (5 bases). Germline V gives CDR1 SNHLY, CDR2 FYNNEI. V was clipped by 6 bases and J by 8 bases, with 19 bases between them. The CDR3 sequence is 15 residues long. As DNA, the CDR3 is TGTGCCAGCAGCCGGACTCGAACCCAGCCAGGGGAGCTGTTTTTT. This encodes CASSRTRTQPGELFF.